These 14 T cell receptor beta chains share one sample of origin, sequenced in a study of cytomegalovirus exposure and HLA in healthy donors. The PCR made use of 60 Vbeta and 13 Jbeta primers. Assay used: immunoSEQ multiplex PCR; TCRdb lists only in-frame clones, some missing. The sample has 200,000 or so clones, almost 70% seen once. Sequenced material: PBMCs. These receptors originate from a man in his forties in good health and CMV-seropositive.

This clone was seen only once. V gene TRBV6-5 combines with J gene TRBJ1-1; no clear D. The CDR3 loop spans 11 amino acids. The germline V gene has CDR1 MNHEY and CDR2 SVGAGI. The V and J ends lost 9 bases and 4 bases respectively, with 9 bases between them. CDR3 residues: CASKLGTEAFF. CDR3 DNA sequence: TGTGCCAGTAAGCTTGGCACTGAAGCTTTCTTT.

This clone was picked up a small number of times. The chain links TRBV7-3 to TRBJ1-1; D is perhaps TRBD1 (6 bases). Per the germline V gene, CDR1 is SGHTA and CDR2 is FQGTGA. The ends were cut back, 6 bases at V and 1 base at J, with 9 bases in the middle. This CDR3 region has 13 residues. The CDR3 is CASRAQGNTEAFF. The CDR3 region has the DNA TGTGCCAGCAGAGCACAGGGGAACACTGAAGCTTTCTTT.

In its sample, this clone was seen a few times. V and J are TRBV7-9 and TRBJ1-4, with D unresolved. The length of the CDR3 is 16 residues. The V gene's germline CDR1 is SEHNR and CDR2 FQNEAQ (reference sequence). The V end was cut by 0 bases, the J end by 4 bases, with 12 bases between. The CDR3, as DNA: TGTGCCAGCAGCTTAGCGGGGAGGGCGATTAATGAAAAACTGTTTTTT. It yields the protein CASSLAGRAINEKLFF.

V is TRBV5-1 and J is TRBJ2-1, with 7 bases that match TRBD2. From germline, CDR1 is SGHRS and CDR2 YFSETQ. The CDR3 has 16 residues. V lost 0 bases to trimming and J lost 4 bases; unmatched junction nucleotides: 7. In DNA form, the CDR3 reads TGCGCCAGCAGCTTGGAAGCGGGACGGCGGTACAATGAGCAGTTCTTC. Its translation is CASSLEAGRRYNEQFF.

The J gene is TRBJ1-5, the V gene TRBV2; D perhaps matches TRBD1 (6 bases). V shed 11 bases and J shed 4 bases, with 15 bases lying between them. Germline V lookup: CDR1 SNHLY, CDR2 FYNNEI. The CDR3 is made up of 13 amino acids. The CDR3 spells CAGTPDRNQPQHF. Written as DNA, the CDR3 is TGTGCCGGCACTCCCGACAGGAATCAGCCCCAGCATTTT.

The chain joins TRBV5-1 to TRBJ1-1; 9 bases match TRBD1. The V and J ends lost 3 bases and 4 bases, in that order; junction bases with no gene match: 4. The CDR3 is made up of 14 amino acids. In germline, CDR1 is SGHRS, CDR2 YFSETQ. The CDR3 sequence is CASSSGTGTTEAFF. In DNA, the CDR3 is TGCGCCAGCAGCTCCGGGACAGGGACCACTGAAGCTTTCTTT. The entire variable domain, with the rest obtained from reference TRBV5-1 and TRBJ1-1, is as follows: KAGVTQTPRYLIKTRGQQVTLSCSPISGHRSVSWYQQTPGQGLQFLFEYFSETQRNKGNFPGRFSGRQFSNSRSEMNVSTLELGDSALYLCASSSGTGTTEAFFGQGTRLTVV.

J is TRBJ1-2 and V is TRBV5-4; 8 nucleotides align to TRBD1. The CDR3 covers 14 residues. The germline V gene encodes CDR1 SGHNT and CDR2 YYREEE (reference sequence). After removal of 1 base from V and 4 bases from J, the junction contained 3 bases not matched to a gene. In DNA form, the CDR3 reads TGTGCCAGCAGCTTGCAGGGGGCAGGCTATGGCTACACCTTC. Encoded protein: CASSLQGAGYGYTF.

This clone came up a few times. The chain combines TRBV14 with TRBJ1-4, with 10 nucleotides matching TRBD1. Germline-derived CDR1 and CDR2 are SGHDN and FVKESK. V gave up 4 bases and J gave up 8 bases; unmatched junction bases: 7. The CDR3 contains 15 residues. The CDR3 sequence is CASSPPGTGVEKLFF. CDR3 DNA: TGTGCCAGCAGCCCCCCCGGGACAGGGGTCGAAAAACTGTTTTTT.

The rearrangement links TRBV7-2 to TRBJ2-1, with D perhaps matching TRBD2 (6 bases). The CDR3 runs 15 residues. The V gene lost 3 bases and the J gene lost 7 bases, with 16 bases spanning the gap. Per the germline V gene, CDR1 is SGHTA and CDR2 is FQGNSA. The CDR3 protein is CASSFLTRKGNEQFF. The CDR3 DNA follows: TGTGCCAGCAGCTTCCTGACTAGAAAGGGTAATGAGCAGTTCTTC.

The J gene is TRBJ1-2, the V gene TRBV5-1, with D tentatively TRBD1 (5 bases). Germline assignment: CDR1 SGHRS and CDR2 YFSETQ. The CDR3 totals 14 residues. V shed 4 bases and J shed 4 bases, with 14 bases lying between them. The CDR3 bases are TGCGCCAGCAGCCCGGGGGTCTTAGGCTATGGCTACACCTTC. It specifies CASSPGVLGYGYTF.

The chain employs TRBV5-6 and TRBJ2-4; 8 nucleotides line up with TRBD1. The V and J ends lost 4 bases and 6 bases, in that order; junction bases with no gene match: 12. From germline, CDR1 is SGHDT and CDR2 YYEEEE. The CDR3 is 16 amino acids. CDR3 sequence: CASSAGRTGMGNIQYF. CDR3 sequence (DNA): TGTGCCAGCAGCGCCGGGCGGACAGGGATGGGAAACATTCAGTACTTC. Full variable domain (remainder filled in from reference TRBV5-6 and TRBJ2-4): DAGVTQSPTHLIKTRGQQVTLRCSPKSGHDTVSWYQQALGQGPQFIFQYYEEEERQRGNFPDRFSGHQFPNYSSELNVNALLLGDSALYLCASSAGRTGMGNIQYFGAGTRLSVL.

V usage is TRBV6-1 and J usage is TRBJ1-2; 10 bases are shared with TRBD1. This CDR3 has 15 residues. J lost 4 bases, V lost 11 bases, and 13 bases had no gene match. Looked up from germline, CDR1 is MNHNS and CDR2 is SASEGT. The CDR3 protein is CAGVLQTGGVYGYTF. As DNA, the CDR3 is TGTGCCGGCGTCCTCCAGACAGGGGGCGTCTATGGCTACACCTTC.

Note on this clone: Other DNA sequences in this sample translate to the same CDR3. This chain uses TRBV5-1 with TRBJ2-3, with TRBD1 matching over 9 bases. The CDR3 runs 15 residues. The germline V gene encodes CDR1 SGHRS and CDR2 YFSETQ. V shed 0 bases, J shed 3 bases, and the junction held 2 bases outside the gene matches. CDR3: CASSLVGQGTDTQYF. The CDR3, as DNA: TGCGCCAGCAGCTTGGTAGGACAGGGGACAGATACGCAGTATTTT.

J is TRBJ1-2 and V is TRBV6-5, with D unresolved. The V gene lost 8 bases and the J gene lost 3 bases, with 10 bases spanning the gap. This CDR3 is built from 12 residues. In germline, CDR1 is MNHEY, CDR2 SVGAGI. CDR3 region: CASRGSYYGYTF. CDR3 DNA sequence: TGTGCCAGCCGAGGGAGTTACTATGGCTACACCTTC.